This is a list of T cell receptor beta chains from one sample in a study of T cell repertoires in cytomegalovirus infection. TCRdb passed the reads through MiXCR, listing each CDR3 protein once. The sample yields a few hundred thousand distinct CDR3 sequences, about 44% seen once. What these receptors recognize is not known. Sequenced material: cultured PBMCs, taken from culture after CMV antigen stimulation. These receptors all come from a human donor in good health (CMV status not recorded). Some clones in this sample may be carry-over from other donors' samples. Both conserved end residues are part of each CDR3.

v_call cdr3_aa
TRBV15 CATRSRKNIQYF
TRBV6-1 CASCVEFTDTQYF
TRBV7-8 CASSAQGVVKTQYF
TRBV4-3 CASSQEPGEANYGYTF
TRBV4-1 CASSQDRTARTQYF
TRBV4-1 CAGSSGGALDTQYF
TRBV7-2 CASSLFSNQETQYF
TRBV29-1 CSAVQGAWTTEAFF
TRBV20-1 CSARTSGRDTQYF
TRBV7-9 CASSLRGQYQETQYF
TRBV7-6 CASGAEETQYF
TRBV6-2/TRBV6-3 CASSYGLAAYEQYF
TRBV19 CASSTRDRGYPGKRFF